The present TCR beta chain was sequenced within a study of T cells after posttransplantation cyclophosphamide. Busulfan-fludarabine conditioning, marrow transplant, and cyclophosphamide on days +3 and +4 were administered. Trimming cost V 6 bases and J 10 bases, with 10 bases left between them. The CDR3 is 12 residues long. From germline, CDR1 is MNHEY and CDR2 SVGAGI. Clones were read by immunoSEQ multiplex PCR, and TCRdb kept only the in-frame ones, dropping some. The sample lists 10,000 to 13,000 clones, about 89% occurring once. V gene TRBV6-5 combines with J gene TRBJ1-6; D gene unclear. The specimen comprised CD4+ T cells sorted from PBMCs, sampled after allogeneic stem cell transplant with posttransplant cyclophosphamide. This receptor was obtained from a young adult male patient who received an allogeneic stem cell transplant from a related donor, was CMV-positive, and had acute GVHD only. Some T cells may originate from the graft donor. This CDR3 reads CASRLLRSPLHF. DNA for the CDR3: TGTGCCAGCAGATTACTGAGGTCACCCCTCCACTTT.